This passage covers 17 T cell receptor beta chains from one sample sequenced in a study of blood T cell repertoires in COVID-19. Assay: immunoSEQ multiplex PCR; the TCRdb copy retains only in-frame clones and omits some. The table has approximately 300,000 clones, roughly 91% seen once. Sequenced material: peripheral blood. These receptors came from a young man with acute or convalescent COVID-19.

The chain couples TRBV4-1 to TRBJ2-7; D call uncertain. The germline V gene has CDR1 MGHRA and CDR2 YSYEKL. The CDR3 extends over 17 amino acids. The V end lost 2 bases, the J end lost 0 bases, and 17 bases lay between the germline ends. The CDR3 protein is CASSQINSAGSSYEQYF. CDR3 in DNA: TGCGCCAGCAGCCAAATCAACTCGGCAGGCAGCTCCTACGAGCAGTACTTC.

J is TRBJ2-4 and V is TRBV28; 7 positions agree with TRBD1. The V segment lost 7 bases and the J segment 4 bases; nucleotides outside the gene matches: 1. Germline values: CDR1 MDHEN, CDR2 SYDVKM. The CDR3 loop spans 12 amino acids. The CDR3 here is CASKTGKNIQYF. CDR3 DNA: TGTGCCAGCAAGACAGGGAAAAACATTCAGTACTTC.

In this sample, this clone turned up once. The chain links TRBV28 to TRBJ1-1; D may be TRBD1 (6 bases). Trimming shortened V by 1 base and J by 8 bases, and 11 bases separated the two germline ends. The CDR3 runs to 13 residues. Germline assignment: CDR1 MDHEN and CDR2 SYDVKM. This CDR3 reads CASSLLRQAEAFF. For the CDR3, the DNA is TGTGCCAGCAGTTTATTGAGACAGGCCGAAGCTTTCTTT.

The chain recombines TRBV7-9 with TRBJ1-5, with TRBD1 matching 8 bases. Trimming cost V 0 bases and J 3 bases; bases outside gene matches: 7. The germline gives CDR1 SEHNR, CDR2 FQNEAQ (reference sequence). The CDR3 extends over 17 amino acids. This CDR3 is CASSLAPTGGDNQPQHF. For the CDR3, the DNA is TGTGCCAGCAGCTTAGCTCCCACAGGGGGGGACAATCAGCCCCAGCATTTT.

V gene TRBV19 combines with J gene TRBJ2-3; D may be TRBD1 (7 bases). V was shortened by 3 bases and J by 6 bases, with 16 bases between the two germline ends. The CDR3 covers 15 residues. Germline values: CDR1 LNHDA, CDR2 SQIVND (reference sequence). The CDR3 region is CASSIVWQGGDTQYF. The CDR3 coding sequence is TGTGCCAGTAGTATCGTGTGGCAGGGGGGCGATACGCAGTATTTT.

V is TRBV19 and J is TRBJ1-4, with D perhaps TRBD1 (6 bases). From germline, CDR1 is LNHDA and CDR2 SQIVND (reference sequence). This CDR3 has 15 amino acids. V lost 4 bases and J lost 0, with 9 bases in between. Written as DNA, the CDR3 is TGTGCCAGTAGTAGCTACAGGGCAACTAATGAAAAACTGTTTTTT. Protein: CASSSYRATNEKLFF.

The chain has TRBV19 and TRBJ2-3; 8 bases line up with TRBD2. The CDR3 loop spans 14 amino acids. Germline V gene sequence: CDR1 LNHDA, CDR2 SQIVND (reference sequence). V gave up 3 bases and J gave up 5 bases; unmatched junction bases: 4. The CDR3: CASSISGSVDTQYF. In DNA, the CDR3 is TGTGCCAGTAGTATCAGCGGGAGTGTAGATACGCAGTATTTT.

The chain uses TRBV28 and TRBJ2-6; D perhaps matches TRBD1 (5 bases). V was cut by 8 bases and J by 2 bases, with 10 bases left in between. Per germline, CDR1 MDHEN and CDR2 SYDVKM. This CDR3 is 14 amino acids long. The CDR3 region is CASFPGTGANVLTF. In DNA, the CDR3 is TGTGCCAGCTTCCCAGGGACTGGGGCCAACGTCCTGACTTTC. The whole variable domain, filled in from reference TRBV28 and TRBJ2-6, reads DVKVTQSSRYLVKRTGEKVFLECVQDMDHENMFWYRQDPGLGLRLIYFSYDVKMKEKGDIPEGYSVSREKKERFSLILESASTNQTSMYLCASFPGTGANVLTFGAGSRLTVL.

The rearrangement joins TRBV19 to TRBJ1-1, with TRBD1 matching over 8 bases. Germline loops: CDR1 LNHDA, CDR2 SQIVND (reference sequence). V shed 3 bases and J 2 bases; nucleotides not matched to a gene: 5. CDR3 size: 15 residues. CDR3 loop: CASSMPSGGNTEAFF. The DNA for the CDR3 is TGTGCCAGTAGTATGCCGTCAGGGGGCAACACTGAAGCTTTCTTT.

The J gene is TRBJ1-5, the V gene TRBV6-4; D is unresolved. The germline gives CDR1 MRHNA, CDR2 SNTAGT. The CDR3 spans 13 residues. Trimming removed 5 bases from V and 3 bases from J, with 8 bases in between. CDR3 amino acids: CASSPDFNQPQHF. CDR3 DNA sequence: TGTGCCAGCAGTCCGGACTTCAATCAGCCCCAGCATTTT.

The chain couples TRBV5-1 to TRBJ1-3; D is undetermined. Germline V gives CDR1 SGHRS, CDR2 YFSETQ. V lost 0 bases and J 0 bases, leaving 10 bases between the germline ends. This CDR3 is built from 16 residues. CDR3 loop: CASSLGRETSGNTIYF. DNA for the CDR3: TGCGCCAGCAGCTTGGGACGGGAGACCTCTGGAAACACCATATATTTT.

This clone was seen a few times. The chain employs TRBV7-3 and TRBJ2-1; 9 bases fit TRBD2. The germline CDR1 and CDR2 sequences are SGHTA and FQGTGA. This CDR3 contains 15 residues. The ends lost 5 bases at V and 6 bases at J; junction bases unmatched: 8. The CDR3 DNA is TGTGCCAGCAGCCAAGGGACTAGCTTCCGCAATGAGCAGTTCTTC. This gives the protein CASSQGTSFRNEQFF.

The chain carries TRBV3-1 (or the pseudogene TRBV3-2) and TRBJ2-7; no clear D. CDR1 and CDR2 from the germline V gene are LGHDT and YNNKEL (reference sequence). Trimming pared 4 bases from V and 6 bases from J, leaving 10 bases between. CDR3 length: 12 residues. The CDR3 spells CASSPLSGEQYF. The CDR3 bases are TGTGCCAGCAGCCCGCTATCAGGCGAGCAGTACTTC.

V and J are TRBV7-2 and TRBJ2-5; D is undetermined. Per germline, CDR1 SGHTA and CDR2 FQGNSA. The ends were cut back, 4 bases at V and 2 bases at J, with 2 bases in the middle. The CDR3 is 11 amino acids. The CDR3 is CASSSQETQYF. The CDR3 DNA sequence: TGTGCCAGCAGCTCACAAGAGACCCAGTACTTC. The whole variable domain, remainder taken from reference TRBV7-2 and TRBJ2-5, is GAGVSQSPSNKVTEKGKDVELRCDPISGHTALYWYRQSLGQGLEFLIYFQGNSAPDKSGLPSDRFSAERTGGSVSTLTIQRTQQEDSAVYLCASSSQETQYFGPGTRLLVL.

The rearrangement joins TRBV6-5 to TRBJ2-1, with D possibly TRBD2 on 7 matching bases. Deletions cut 8 bases from V and 7 bases from J, with 18 bases between. From germline, CDR1 is MNHEY and CDR2 SVGAGI. The CDR3 length is 14 residues. The CDR3 region is CASLTGGAANEQFF. The CDR3 coding sequence is TGTGCCAGCCTGACTGGGGGGGCGGCTAATGAGCAGTTCTTC.

V usage is TRBV29-1 and J usage is TRBJ2-7, with D tentatively TRBD2 (5 bases). Trimming left V 7 bases short and J 3 bases short, with 16 bases between. The CDR3 has 13 amino acids. Germline V gene lookup returns CDR1 SQVTM and CDR2 ANQGSEA. The CDR3 spells CSAIGRQSYEQYF. CDR3 bases: TGCAGCGCCATTGGGAGACAAAGCTACGAGCAGTACTTC.

The chain employs TRBV3-1 (or the pseudogene TRBV3-2) and TRBJ1-2; no firm D call. Germline CDR1 reads LGHDT; CDR2 reads YNNKEL (reference sequence). Trimming took 1 base from V and 8 from J, leaving 11 bases between them. The length of the CDR3 is 13 residues. DNA of the CDR3: TGTGCCAGCAGCCAAGCTTTTCCGGTCGGCTACACCTTC. Translation gives CASSQAFPVGYTF.